This T cell receptor (beta chain) was sequenced in a study of cytomegalovirus exposure and HLA in healthy donors. Study outcomes and limitations: It was assumed in the presence/absence analyses that sequencing depth was roughly uniform across donors.

PCR was performed using 60 Vbeta and 13 Jbeta primers. Produced via immunoSEQ multiplex PCR; TCRdb's table is partial and in-frame only. The sample carries 150,000 to 180,000 clones, more than 60% recorded once. Germline V gene sequence: CDR1 SGHKS, CDR2 YYEKEE (reference sequence). The CDR3 length is 16 residues. V shed 1 base, J shed 5 bases, and the junction held 12 bases outside the gene matches. About this clone itself: As yet, its antigen is unknown.

This clonotype was obtained from a woman aged 40 to 50 in good health and CMV-seronegative. The V call is TRBV5-5, the J call TRBJ2-7, with 7 positions matching TRBD1. The specimen sequenced was PBMCs. CDR3 in DNA: TGTGCCAGCAGCTTGCGAGGGGGCTCGTTGGGTAACGAGCAGTACTTC. Its translation is CASSLRGGSLGNEQYF.